This TCR beta chain derives from a study of Ad26.COV2.S vaccination and SARS-CoV-2 variants. General study results and limits: Reported findings describe substantial breadth in spike-specific CD8+ and CD4+ T cell responses following vaccination. Spike-specific TCR breadth was greater in vaccine than placebo recipients.

This clone came up a few times. The antigen is not known. Deletions cut 1 base from V and 1 base from J, with 10 bases between. This CDR3 spans 15 amino acids. CDR1 and CDR2 (germline): PRHDT, FYEKMQ (reference sequence). TCRdb keeps only in-frame clones here, not all; method: immunoSEQ multiplex PCR. The sample yields under 150,000 clones, about nine tenths seen once. This chain uses TRBV13 with TRBJ1-1; tentatively, D is TRBD1 (5 bases). The clonotype comes from a human donor who had recovered from COVID-19. Sequencing was performed on peripheral blood, taken after recovery from COVID-19. The CDR3 bases are TGTGCCAGCAGCTTAGCTGGGACGGGGAACACTGAAGCTTTCTTT. It encodes CASSLAGTGNTEAFF.